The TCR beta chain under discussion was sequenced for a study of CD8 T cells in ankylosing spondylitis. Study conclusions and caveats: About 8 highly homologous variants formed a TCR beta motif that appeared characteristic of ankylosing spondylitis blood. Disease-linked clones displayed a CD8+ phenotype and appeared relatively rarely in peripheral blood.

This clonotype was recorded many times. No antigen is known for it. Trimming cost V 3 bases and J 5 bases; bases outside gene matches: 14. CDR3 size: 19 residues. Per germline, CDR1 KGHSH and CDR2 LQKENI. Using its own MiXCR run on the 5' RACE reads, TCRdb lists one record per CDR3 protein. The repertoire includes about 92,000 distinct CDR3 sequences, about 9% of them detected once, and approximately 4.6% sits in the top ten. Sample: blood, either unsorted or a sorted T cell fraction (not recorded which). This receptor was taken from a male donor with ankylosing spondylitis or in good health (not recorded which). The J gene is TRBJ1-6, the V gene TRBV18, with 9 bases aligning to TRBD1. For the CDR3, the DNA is TGTGCCAGCTCACCCAGGCAAATTGTTCGGACAGGGGATAATTCACCCCTCCACTTT. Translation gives CASSPRQIVRTGDNSPLHF.